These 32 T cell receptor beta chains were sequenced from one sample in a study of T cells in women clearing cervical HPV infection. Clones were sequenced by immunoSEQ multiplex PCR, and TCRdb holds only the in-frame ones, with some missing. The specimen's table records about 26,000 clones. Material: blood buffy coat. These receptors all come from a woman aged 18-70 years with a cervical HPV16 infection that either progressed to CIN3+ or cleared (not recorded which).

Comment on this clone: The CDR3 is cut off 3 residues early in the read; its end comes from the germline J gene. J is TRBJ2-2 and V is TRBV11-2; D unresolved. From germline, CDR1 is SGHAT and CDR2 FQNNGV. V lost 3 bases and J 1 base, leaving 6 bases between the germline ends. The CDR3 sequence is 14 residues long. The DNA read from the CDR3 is TGTGCCAGCAGCTTGGCCTGGAACACCGGGGAG. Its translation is CASSLAWNTGE. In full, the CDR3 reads CASSLAWNTGELFF.

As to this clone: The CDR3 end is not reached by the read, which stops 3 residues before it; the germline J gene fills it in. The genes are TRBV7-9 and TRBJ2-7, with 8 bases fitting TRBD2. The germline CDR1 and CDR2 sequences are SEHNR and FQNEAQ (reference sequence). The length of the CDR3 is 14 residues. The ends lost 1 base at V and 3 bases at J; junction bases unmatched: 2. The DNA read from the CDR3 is TGTGCCAGCAGCTTAGAGCTAGCGGGCTACGAG. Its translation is CASSLELAGYE. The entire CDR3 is CASSLELAGYEQYF.

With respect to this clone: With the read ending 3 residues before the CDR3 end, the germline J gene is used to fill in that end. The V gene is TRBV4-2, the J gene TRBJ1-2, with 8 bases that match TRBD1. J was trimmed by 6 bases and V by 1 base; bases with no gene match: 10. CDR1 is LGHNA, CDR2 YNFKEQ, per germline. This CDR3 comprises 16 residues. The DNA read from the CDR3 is TGTGCCAGCAGCCAAGTCTTTAGGACAGGGAGCAATGGC. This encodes CASSQVFRTGSNG. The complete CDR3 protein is CASSQVFRTGSNGYTF.

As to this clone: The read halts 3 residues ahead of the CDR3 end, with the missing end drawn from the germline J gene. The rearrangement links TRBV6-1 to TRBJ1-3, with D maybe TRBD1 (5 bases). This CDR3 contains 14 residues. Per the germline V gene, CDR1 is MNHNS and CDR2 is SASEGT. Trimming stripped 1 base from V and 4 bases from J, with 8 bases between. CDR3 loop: CASSEGGLGNTIYF. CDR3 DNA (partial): TGTGCCAGCAGTGAAGGGGGCCTCGGAAACACC.

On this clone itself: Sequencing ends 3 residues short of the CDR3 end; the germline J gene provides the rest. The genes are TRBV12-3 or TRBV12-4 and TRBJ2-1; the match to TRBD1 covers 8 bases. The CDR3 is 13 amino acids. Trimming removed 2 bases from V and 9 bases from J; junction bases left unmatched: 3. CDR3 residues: CASSLQGAVEQFF. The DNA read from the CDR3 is TGTGCCAGCAGTTTACAGGGGGCGGTTGAG.

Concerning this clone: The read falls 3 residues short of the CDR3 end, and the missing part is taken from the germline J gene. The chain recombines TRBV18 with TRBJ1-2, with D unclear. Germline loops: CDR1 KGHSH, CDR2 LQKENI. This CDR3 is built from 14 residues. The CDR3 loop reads CASSPRRVAYDYTF. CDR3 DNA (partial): TGTGCCAGCTCACCAAGGAGGGTCGCCTACGAC.

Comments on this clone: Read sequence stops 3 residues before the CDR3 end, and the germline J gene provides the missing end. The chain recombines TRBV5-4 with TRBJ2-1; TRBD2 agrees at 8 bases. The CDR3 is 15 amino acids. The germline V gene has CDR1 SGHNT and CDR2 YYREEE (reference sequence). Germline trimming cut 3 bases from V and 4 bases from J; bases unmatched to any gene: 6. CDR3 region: CASSSRVAGYNEQFF. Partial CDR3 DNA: TGTGCCAGCAGCTCCCGGGTAGCGGGATACAATGAG.

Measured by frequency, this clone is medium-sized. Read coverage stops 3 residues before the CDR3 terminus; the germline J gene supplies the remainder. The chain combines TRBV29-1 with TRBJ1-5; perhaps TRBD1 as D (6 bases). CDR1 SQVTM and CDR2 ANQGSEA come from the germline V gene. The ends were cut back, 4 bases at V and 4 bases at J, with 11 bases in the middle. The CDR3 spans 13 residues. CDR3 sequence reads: CSVGVQGNQPQHF. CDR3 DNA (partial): TGCAGCGTTGGGGTTCAGGGGAATCAGCCC.

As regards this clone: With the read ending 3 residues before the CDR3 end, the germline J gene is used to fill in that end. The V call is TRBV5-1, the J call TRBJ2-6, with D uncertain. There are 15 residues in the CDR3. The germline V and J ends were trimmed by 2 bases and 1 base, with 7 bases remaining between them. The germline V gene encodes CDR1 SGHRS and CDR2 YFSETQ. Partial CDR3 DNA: TGCGCCAGCAGCTTAACTTTATCTGGGGCCAACGTC. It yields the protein CASSLTLSGANV. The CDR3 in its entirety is CASSLTLSGANVLTF. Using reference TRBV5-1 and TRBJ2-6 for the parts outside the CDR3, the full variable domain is KAGVTQTPRYLIKTRGQQVTLSCSPISGHRSVSWYQQTPGQGLQFLFEYFSETQRNKGNFPGRFSGRQFSNSRSEMNVSTLELGDSALYLCASSLTLSGANVLTFGAGSRLTVL.

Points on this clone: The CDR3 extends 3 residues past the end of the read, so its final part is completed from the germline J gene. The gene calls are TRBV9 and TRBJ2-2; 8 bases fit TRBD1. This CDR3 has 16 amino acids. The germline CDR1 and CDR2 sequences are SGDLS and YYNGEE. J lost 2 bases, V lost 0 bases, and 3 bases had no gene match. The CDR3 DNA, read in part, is TGTGCCAGCAGCGTAGCCGGGACAGGTAACACCGGGGAG. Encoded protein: CASSVAGTGNTGE. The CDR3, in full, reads CASSVAGTGNTGELFF.

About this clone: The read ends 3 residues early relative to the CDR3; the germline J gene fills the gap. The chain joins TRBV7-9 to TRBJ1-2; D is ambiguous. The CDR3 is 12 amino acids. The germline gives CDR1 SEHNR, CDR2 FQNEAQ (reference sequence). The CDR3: CASSLGDYDYTF. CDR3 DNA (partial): TGTGCCAGCAGCTTAGGCGATTACGAC.

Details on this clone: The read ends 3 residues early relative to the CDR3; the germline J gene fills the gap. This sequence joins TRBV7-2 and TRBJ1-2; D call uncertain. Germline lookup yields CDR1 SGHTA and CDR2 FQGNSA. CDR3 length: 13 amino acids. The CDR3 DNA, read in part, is TGTGCCAGCAGCTTAACCCCTTCGGGTCGC. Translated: CASSLTPSGR. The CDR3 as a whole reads CASSLTPSGRYTF.

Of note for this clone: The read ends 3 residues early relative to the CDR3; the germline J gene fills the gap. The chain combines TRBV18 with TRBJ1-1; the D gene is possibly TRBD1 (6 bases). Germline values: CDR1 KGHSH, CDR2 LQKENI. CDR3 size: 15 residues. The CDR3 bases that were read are TGTGCCAGCTCATCCTCAGGGGTCTCCTACAATGAG. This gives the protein CASSSSGVSYNE. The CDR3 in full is CASSSSGVSYNEAFF.

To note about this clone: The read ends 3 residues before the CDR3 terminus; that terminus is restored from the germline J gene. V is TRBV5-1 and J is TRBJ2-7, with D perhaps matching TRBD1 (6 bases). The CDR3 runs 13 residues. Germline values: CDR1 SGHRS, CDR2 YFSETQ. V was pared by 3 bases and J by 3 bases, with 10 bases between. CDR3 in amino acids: CASSSGQIYEQYF. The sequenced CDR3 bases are TGCGCCAGCAGCTCCGGACAGATCTACGAG.

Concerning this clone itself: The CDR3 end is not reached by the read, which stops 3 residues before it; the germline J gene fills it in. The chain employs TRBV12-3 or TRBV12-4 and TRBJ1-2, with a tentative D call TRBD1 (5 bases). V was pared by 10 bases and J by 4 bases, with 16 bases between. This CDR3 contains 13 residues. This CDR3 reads CATQRRGLYGYTF. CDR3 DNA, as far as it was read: TGTGCCACCCAGCGGAGGGGACTCTATGGC.

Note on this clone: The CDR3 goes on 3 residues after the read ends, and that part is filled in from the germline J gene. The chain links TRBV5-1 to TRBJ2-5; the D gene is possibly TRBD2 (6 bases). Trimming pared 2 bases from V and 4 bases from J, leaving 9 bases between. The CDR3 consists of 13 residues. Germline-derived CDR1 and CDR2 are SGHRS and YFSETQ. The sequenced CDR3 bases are TGCGCCAGCAGCTTACTAGCAGGAGAGACC. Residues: CASSLLAGET. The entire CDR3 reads CASSLLAGETQYF.

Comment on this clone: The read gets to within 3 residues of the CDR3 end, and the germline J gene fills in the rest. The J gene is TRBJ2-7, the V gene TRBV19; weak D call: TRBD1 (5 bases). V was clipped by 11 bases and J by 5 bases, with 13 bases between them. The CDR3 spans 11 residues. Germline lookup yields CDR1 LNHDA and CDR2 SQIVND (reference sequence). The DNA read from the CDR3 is TGTGCCCCGGGCAGGGTAGACGAG. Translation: CAPGRVDE. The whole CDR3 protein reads CAPGRVDEQYF.

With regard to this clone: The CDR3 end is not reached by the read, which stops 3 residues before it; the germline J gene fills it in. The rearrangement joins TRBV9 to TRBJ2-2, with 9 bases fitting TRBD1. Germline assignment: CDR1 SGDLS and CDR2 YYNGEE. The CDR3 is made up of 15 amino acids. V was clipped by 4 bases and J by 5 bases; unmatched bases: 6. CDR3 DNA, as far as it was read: TGTGCCAGCAGCCCCTGGGACAGGGTGACCGGGGAG. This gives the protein CASSPWDRVTGE. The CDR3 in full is CASSPWDRVTGELFF.

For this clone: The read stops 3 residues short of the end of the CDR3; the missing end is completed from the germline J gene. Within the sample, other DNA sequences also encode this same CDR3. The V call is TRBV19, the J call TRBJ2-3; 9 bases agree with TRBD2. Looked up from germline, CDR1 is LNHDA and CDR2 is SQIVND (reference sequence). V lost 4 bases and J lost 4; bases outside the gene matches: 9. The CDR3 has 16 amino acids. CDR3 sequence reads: CASSRARTSVADTQYF. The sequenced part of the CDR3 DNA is TGTGCCAGTAGTAGGGCAAGGACTAGCGTCGCAGATACG.

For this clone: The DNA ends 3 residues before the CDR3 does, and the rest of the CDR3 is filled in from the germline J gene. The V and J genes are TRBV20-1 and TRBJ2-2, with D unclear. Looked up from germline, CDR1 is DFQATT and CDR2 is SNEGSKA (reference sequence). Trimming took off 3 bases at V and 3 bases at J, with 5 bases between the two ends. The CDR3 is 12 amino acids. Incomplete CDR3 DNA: TGCAGTGCTAGGCCGGACACCGGGGAG. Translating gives CSARPDTGE. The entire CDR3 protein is CSARPDTGELFF.

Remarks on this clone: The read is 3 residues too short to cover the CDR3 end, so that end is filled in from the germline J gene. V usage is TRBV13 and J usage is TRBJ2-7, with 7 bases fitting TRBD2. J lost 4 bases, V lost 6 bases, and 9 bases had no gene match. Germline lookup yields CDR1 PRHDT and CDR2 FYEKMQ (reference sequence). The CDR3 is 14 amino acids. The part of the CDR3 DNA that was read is TGTGCCAGCAGTCCGCGGGGGATCCGTTACGAG. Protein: CASSPRGIRYE. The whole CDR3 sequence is CASSPRGIRYEQYF. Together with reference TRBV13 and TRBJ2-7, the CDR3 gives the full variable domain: AAGVIQSPRHLIKEKRETATLKCYPIPRHDTVYWYQQGPGQDPQFLISFYEKMQSDKGSIPDRFSAQQFSDYHSELNMSSLELGDSALYFCASSPRGIRYEQYFGPGTRLTVT.

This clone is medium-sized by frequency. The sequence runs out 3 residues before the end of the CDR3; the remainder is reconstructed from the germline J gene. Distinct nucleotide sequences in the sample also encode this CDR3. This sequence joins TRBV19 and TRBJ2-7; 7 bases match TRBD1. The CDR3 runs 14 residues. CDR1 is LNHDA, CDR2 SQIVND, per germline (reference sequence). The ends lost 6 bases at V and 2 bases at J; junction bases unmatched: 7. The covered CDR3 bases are TGTGCCAGTAGGAGGGACAGCCCACCCTACGAG. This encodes CASRRDSPPYE. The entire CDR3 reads CASRRDSPPYEQYF.

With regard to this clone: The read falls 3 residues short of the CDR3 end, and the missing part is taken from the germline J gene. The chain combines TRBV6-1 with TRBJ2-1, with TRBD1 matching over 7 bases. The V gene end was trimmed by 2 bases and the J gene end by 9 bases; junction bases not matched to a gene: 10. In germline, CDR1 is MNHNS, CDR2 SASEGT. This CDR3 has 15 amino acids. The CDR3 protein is CASSEISRGFGEQFF. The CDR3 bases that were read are TGTGCCAGCAGTGAAATTAGCAGGGGGTTTGGTGAG.

CDR3 bases read: TGTGCCAGTAGTACCCGCGACAGGGACACTGAA. Its protein is CASSTRDRDTE. The CDR3 reads in full as CASSTRDRDTEAFF. The genes are TRBV19 and TRBJ1-1, with 7 nucleotides matching TRBD1. The sequenced fragment ends 3 residues before the CDR3 boundary, so the rest is inferred from the germline J gene. Germline assignment: CDR1 LNHDA and CDR2 SQIVND (reference sequence). J gave up 3 bases and V 4 bases, and 5 bases lay outside the gene matches. This CDR3 spans 14 amino acids.

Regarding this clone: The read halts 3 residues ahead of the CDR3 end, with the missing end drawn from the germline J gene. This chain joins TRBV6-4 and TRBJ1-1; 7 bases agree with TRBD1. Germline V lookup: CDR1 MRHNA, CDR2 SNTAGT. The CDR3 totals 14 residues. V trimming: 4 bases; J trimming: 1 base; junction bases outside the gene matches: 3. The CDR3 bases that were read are TGTGCCAGCAGTGCCGGACAGGAGAACACTGAA. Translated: CASSAGQENTE. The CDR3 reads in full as CASSAGQENTEAFF.

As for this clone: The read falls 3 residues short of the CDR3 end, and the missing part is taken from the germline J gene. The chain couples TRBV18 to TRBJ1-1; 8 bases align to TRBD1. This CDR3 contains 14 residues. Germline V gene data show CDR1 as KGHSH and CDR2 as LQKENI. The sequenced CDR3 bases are TGTGCCAGCGACGGACAGGGCAGCCTCTATGGC. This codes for CASDGQGSLYG. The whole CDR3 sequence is CASDGQGSLYGAFF. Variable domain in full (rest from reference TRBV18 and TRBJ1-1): NAGVMQNPRHLVRRRGQEARLRCSPMKGHSHVYWYRQLPEEGLKFMVYLQKENIIDESGMPKERFSAEFPKEGPSILRIQQVVRGDSAAYFCASDGQGSLYGAFFGQGTRLTVV.

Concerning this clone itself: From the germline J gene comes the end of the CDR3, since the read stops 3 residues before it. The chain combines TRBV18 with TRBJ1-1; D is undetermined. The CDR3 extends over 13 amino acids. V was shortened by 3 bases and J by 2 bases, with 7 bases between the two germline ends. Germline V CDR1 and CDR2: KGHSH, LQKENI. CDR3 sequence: CASSPAGNTEAFF. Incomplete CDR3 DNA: TGTGCCAGCTCACCGGCAGGCAACACTGAA.

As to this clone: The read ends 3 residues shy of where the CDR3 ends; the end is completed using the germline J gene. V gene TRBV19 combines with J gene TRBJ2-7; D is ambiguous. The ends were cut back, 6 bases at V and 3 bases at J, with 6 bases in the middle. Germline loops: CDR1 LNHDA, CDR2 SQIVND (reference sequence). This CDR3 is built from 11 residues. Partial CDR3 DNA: TGTGCCAGTAGATCCGGCTACGAG. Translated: CASRSGYE. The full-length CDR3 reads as CASRSGYEQYF.

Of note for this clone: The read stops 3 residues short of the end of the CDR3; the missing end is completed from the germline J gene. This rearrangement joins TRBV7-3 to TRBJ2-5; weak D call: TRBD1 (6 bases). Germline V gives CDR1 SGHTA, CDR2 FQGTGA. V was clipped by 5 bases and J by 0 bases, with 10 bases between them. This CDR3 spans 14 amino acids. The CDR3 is CASSTGTNQETQYF. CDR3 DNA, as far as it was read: TGTGCCAGCAGCACCGGGACAAACCAAGAGACC.

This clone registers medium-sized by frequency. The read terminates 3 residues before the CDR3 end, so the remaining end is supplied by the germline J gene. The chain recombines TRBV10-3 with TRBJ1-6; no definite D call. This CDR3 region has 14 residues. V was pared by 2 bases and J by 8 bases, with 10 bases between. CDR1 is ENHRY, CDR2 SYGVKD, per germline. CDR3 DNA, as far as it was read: TGTGCCATCAGTGAGAGGGTTCAAGATTCACCC. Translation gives CAISERVQDSP. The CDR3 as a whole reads CAISERVQDSPLHF.

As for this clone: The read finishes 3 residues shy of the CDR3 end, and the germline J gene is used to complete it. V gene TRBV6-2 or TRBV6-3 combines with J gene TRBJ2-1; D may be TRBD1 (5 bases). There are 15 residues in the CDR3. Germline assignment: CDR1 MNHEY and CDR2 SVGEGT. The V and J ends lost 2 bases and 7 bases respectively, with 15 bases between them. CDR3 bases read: TGTGCCAGCAGTTACCACAACGTAGGGGTTAATGAG. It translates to CASSYHNVGVNE. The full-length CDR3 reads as CASSYHNVGVNEQFF.

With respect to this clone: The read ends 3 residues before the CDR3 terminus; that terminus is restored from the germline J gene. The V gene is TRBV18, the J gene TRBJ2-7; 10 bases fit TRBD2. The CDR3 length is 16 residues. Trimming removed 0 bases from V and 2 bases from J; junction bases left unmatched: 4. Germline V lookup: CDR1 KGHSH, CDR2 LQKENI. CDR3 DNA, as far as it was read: TGTGCCAGCTCACCACCGGCTAGCGGGGGACCCTACGAG. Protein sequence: CASSPPASGGPYE. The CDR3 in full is CASSPPASGGPYEQYF.